Below, one TCR beta chain is given with its context. TCRdb reprocessed the 5' RACE reads and reports one entry per CDR3 protein, with no DNA. The data include 550,000 to 600,000 distinct CDR3 sequences; the top ten clones carry about 3.6%. This record belongs to a study of T cells expressing NK-cell markers. The CDR3 has 15 amino acids. Germline V gene lookup returns CDR1 LNHDA and CDR2 SQIVND (reference sequence). The gene calls are TRBV19 and TRBJ2-7; checking the TCRdb D call of TRBD1 is not possible without DNA. Sequencing used blood T cells: a sorted CD56 or NKG2C T cell subset, CD4+ or CD8+ T cells, or bulk PBMC T cells (not recorded which). This TCR was sampled from a young man in good health. CDR3 region: CASSTGQSIASEQYF.